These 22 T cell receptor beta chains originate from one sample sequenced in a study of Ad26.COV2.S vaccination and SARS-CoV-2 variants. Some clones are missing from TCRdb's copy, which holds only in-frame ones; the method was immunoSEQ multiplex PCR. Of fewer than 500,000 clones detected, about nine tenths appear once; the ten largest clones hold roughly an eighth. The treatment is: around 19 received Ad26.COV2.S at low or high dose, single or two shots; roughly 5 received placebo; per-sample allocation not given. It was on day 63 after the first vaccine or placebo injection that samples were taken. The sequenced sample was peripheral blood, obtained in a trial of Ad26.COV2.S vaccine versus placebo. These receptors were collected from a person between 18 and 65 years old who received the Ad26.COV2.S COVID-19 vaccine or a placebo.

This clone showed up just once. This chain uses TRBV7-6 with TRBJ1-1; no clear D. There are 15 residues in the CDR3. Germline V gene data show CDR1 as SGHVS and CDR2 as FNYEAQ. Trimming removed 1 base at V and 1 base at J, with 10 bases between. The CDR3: CASSLGLGENTEAFF. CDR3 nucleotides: TGTGCCAGCAGCTTAGGGCTGGGAGAGAACACTGAAGCTTTCTTT.

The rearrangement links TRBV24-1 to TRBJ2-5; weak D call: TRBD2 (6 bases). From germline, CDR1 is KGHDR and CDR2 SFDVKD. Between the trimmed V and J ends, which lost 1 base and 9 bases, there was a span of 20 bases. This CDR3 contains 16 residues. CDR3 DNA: TGTGCCACCAGTGATTTTGCGGGGCAGGGACTCGGGGCCCAGTACTTC. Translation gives CATSDFAGQGLGAQYF.

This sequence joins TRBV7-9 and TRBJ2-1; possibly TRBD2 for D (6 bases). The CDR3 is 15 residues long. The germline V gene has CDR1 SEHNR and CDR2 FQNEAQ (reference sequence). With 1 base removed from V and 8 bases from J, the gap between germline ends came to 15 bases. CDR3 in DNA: TGTGCCAGCAGCTTAGGGGGGGACCCCCGAGATGAGCAGTTCTTC. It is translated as CASSLGGDPRDEQFF.

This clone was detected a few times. CDR3 in amino acids: CATSDLRTSGIYEQFF. In DNA form, the CDR3 reads TGTGCCACCAGTGATTTGCGGACTAGCGGGATTTATGAGCAGTTCTTC. The rearrangement joins TRBV24-1 to TRBJ2-1, with 12 bases identical to TRBD2. The germline V gene encodes CDR1 KGHDR and CDR2 SFDVKD. With 0 bases clipped from V and 8 bases from J, the junction kept 4 bases outside the gene matches. The CDR3 contains 16 residues.

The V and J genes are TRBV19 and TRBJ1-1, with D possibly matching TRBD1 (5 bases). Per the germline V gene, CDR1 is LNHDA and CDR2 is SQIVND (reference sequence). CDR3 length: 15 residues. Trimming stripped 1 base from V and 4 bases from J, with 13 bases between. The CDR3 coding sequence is TGTGCCAGTAGTATAGGAGAAGGGGTGAGCACTGAAGCTTTCTTT. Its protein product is CASSIGEGVSTEAFF.

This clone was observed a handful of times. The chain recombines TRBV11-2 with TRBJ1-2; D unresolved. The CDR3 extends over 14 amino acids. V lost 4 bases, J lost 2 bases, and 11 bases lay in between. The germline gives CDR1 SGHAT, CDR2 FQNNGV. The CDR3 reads CASSSYRGNYGYTF. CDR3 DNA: TGTGCCAGCAGCTCATACAGAGGAAACTATGGCTACACCTTC.

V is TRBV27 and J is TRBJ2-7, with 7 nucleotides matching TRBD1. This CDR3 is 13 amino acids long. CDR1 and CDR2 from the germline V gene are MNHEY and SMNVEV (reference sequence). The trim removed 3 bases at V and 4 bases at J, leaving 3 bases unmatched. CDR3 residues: CASSLGQKYEQYF. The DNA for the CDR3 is TGTGCCAGCAGTTTGGGACAGAAGTACGAGCAGTACTTC.

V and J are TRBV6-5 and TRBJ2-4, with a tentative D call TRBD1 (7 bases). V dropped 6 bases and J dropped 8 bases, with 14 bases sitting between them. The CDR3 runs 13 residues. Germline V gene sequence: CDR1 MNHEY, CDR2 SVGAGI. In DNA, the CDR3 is TGTGCCAGCAGCCGGGAGCAGGGGGACATTCAGTACTTC. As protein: CASSREQGDIQYF.

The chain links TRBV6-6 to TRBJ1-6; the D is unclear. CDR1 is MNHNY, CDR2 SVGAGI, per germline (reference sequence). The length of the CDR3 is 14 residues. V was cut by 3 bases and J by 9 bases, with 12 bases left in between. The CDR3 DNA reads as TGTGCCAGCAGTTATAAGGGCCCTACTTCACCCCTCCACTTT. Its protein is CASSYKGPTSPLHF.

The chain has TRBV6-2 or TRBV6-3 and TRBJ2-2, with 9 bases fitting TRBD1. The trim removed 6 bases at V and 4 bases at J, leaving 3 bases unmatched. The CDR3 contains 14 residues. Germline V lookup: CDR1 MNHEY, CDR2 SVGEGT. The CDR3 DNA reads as TGTGCCAGCAGCGGGACAGGGACCACCGGGGAGCTGTTTTTT. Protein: CASSGTGTTGELFF.

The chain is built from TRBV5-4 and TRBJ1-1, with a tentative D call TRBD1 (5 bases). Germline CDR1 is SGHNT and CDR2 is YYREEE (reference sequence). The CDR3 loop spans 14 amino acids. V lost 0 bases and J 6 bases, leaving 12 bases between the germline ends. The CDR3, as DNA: TGTGCCAGCAGCTTGGAGAGGCGACAGCCTGAAGCTTTCTTT. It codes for CASSLERRQPEAFF.

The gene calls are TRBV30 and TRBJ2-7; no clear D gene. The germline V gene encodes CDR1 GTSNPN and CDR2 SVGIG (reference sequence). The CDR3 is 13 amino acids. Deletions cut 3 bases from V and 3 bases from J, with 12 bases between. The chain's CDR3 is CAWSKGTSYEQYF. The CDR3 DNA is TGTGCCTGGAGCAAAGGAACCAGCTACGAGCAGTACTTC.

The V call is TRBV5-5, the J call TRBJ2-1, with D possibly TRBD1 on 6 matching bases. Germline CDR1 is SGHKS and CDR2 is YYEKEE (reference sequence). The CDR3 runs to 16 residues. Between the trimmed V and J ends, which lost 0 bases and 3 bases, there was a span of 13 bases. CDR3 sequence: CASSLAGVYLYNEQFF. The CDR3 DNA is TGTGCCAGCAGCTTGGCAGGGGTCTACCTCTACAATGAGCAGTTCTTC.

The CDR3 DNA follows: TGCAGCGTTGACGCGGGAGATAAATACAATGAGCAGTTCTTC. The encoded protein is CSVDAGDKYNEQFF. V usage is TRBV29-1 and J usage is TRBJ2-1, with 7 bases fitting TRBD2. Germline CDR1 reads SQVTM; CDR2 reads ANQGSEA. This CDR3 spans 14 amino acids. The J segment lost 4 bases and the V segment lost 3 bases, leaving 6 bases of the junction unmatched.

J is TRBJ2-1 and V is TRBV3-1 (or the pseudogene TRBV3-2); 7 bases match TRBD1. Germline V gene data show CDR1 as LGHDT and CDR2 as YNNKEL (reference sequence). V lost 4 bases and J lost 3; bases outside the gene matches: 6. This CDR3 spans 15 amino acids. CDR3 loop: CASSPGQENYNEQFF. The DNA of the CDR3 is TGTGCCAGCAGCCCTGGACAGGAAAACTACAATGAGCAGTTCTTC.

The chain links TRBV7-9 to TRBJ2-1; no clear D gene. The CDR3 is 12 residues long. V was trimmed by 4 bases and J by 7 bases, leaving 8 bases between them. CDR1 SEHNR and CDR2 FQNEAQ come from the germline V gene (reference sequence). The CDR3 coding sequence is TGTGCCAGCAGCTCGGGTGCGAATGAGCAGTTCTTC. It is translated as CASSSGANEQFF. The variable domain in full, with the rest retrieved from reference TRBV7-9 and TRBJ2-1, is DTGVSQNPRHKITKRGQNVTFRCDPISEHNRLYWYRQTLGQGPEFLTYFQNEAQLEKSRLLSDRFSAERPKGSFSTLEIQRTEQGDSAMYLCASSSGANEQFFGPGTRLTVL.

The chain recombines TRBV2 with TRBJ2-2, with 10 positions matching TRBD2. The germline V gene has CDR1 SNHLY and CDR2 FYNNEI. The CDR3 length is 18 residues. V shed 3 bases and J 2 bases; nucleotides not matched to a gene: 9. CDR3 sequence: CASSDQSGLATNTGELFF. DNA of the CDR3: TGTGCCAGCAGTGACCAATCGGGACTAGCGACTAACACCGGGGAGCTGTTTTTT.

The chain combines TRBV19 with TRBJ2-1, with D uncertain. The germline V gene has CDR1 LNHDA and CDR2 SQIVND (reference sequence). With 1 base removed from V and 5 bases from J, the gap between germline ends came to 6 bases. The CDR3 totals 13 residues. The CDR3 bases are TGTGCCAGTAGTATAGGCAGAGACAATGAGCAGTTCTTC. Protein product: CASSIGRDNEQFF.

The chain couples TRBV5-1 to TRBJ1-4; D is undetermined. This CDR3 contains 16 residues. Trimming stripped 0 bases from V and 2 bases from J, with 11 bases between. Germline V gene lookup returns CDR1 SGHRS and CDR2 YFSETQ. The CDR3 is CASSLAGRETNEKLFF. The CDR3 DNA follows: TGCGCCAGCAGCTTGGCCGGCCGGGAGACTAATGAAAAACTGTTTTTT.

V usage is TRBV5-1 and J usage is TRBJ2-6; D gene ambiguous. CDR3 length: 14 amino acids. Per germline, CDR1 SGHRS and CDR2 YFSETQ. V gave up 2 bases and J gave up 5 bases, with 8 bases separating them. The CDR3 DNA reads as TGCGCCAGCAGCTTCGCCGAACGGGCCAACGTCCTGACTTTC. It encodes CASSFAERANVLTF.

The chain's CDR3 is CASSSLAQKGYEQYF. The CDR3, as DNA: TGTGCCAGCAGCTCACTCGCGCAGAAGGGTTACGAGCAGTACTTC. The rearrangement joins TRBV7-6 to TRBJ2-7; no definite D call. The germline V gene encodes CDR1 SGHVS and CDR2 FNYEAQ. The length of the CDR3 is 15 residues. With 4 bases removed from V and 4 bases from J, the gap between germline ends came to 17 bases.

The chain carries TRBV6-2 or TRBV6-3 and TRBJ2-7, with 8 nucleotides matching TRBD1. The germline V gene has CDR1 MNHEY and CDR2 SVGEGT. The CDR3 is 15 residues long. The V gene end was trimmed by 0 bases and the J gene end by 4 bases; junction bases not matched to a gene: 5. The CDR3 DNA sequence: TGTGCCAGCAGTTACTCAGACAGGGGATTTTACGAGCAGTACTTC. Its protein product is CASSYSDRGFYEQYF.